This T cell receptor beta chain was recovered during a study of blood T cell repertoires in COVID-19. This CDR3 is built from 13 residues. V lost 6 bases, J lost 6 bases, and 15 bases lay in between. From germline, CDR1 is LNHNV and CDR2 YYDKDF (reference sequence). Under the authors' procedure: Amplification with reference gene primers provided the estimates of nucleated cell counts. TCRdb's copy holds only in-frame clones and misses some; the assay was immunoSEQ multiplex PCR. The DNA gave D and trimming, while V, J and clone size come from that table. The data show about 240,000 clones, roughly nine tenths seen once.

The sequence derives from a woman aged 50 to 60 with COVID-19, enrolled during active disease. Sequenced: peripheral blood. The chain couples TRBV15 to TRBJ2-7; D might be TRBD2 (6 bases). The chain's CDR3 is CATRKSPGGEQYV. CDR3 bases: TGTGCCACCAGAAAAAGCCCCGGGGGCGAGCAGTACGTC.